This TCR beta chain derives from a study of identical twins. TCRdb used MiXCR to reprocess the 5' RACE reads, holding one entry per CDR3 protein. The sample lists 400,000 to 550,000 distinct CDR3 sequences, roughly an eighth occurring once. J gave up 0 bases and V 4 bases, and 8 bases lay outside the gene matches. CDR3 length: 15 residues. Germline V gene data show CDR1 as SQVTM and CDR2 as ANQGSEA. In its sample, this clonotype was seen a few times. These same data were also listed under a study on yellow fever vaccine responses in identical twins.

This sequence was found in a woman between 18 and 29 years old in good health. V and J are TRBV29-1 and TRBJ1-2; 7 nucleotides match TRBD1. The sample consisted of CD4+ T cells sorted from blood. CDR3 in DNA: TGCAGCGTTGTTCCACAGGGGAGGGCTAACTATGGCTACACCTTC. Residues: CSVVPQGRANYGYTF.